This T cell receptor beta chain is from a study of blood T cell repertoires in COVID-19. As for the study in general: Some COVID-19 samples were acute and others convalescent; all came from the United States, Italy and Spain.

Per the original methods: For nucleated cells, counts were estimated from reference gene primer amplification. Assay: immunoSEQ multiplex PCR; the TCRdb copy retains only in-frame clones and omits some. The V and J calls and clone size are taken from that table; D and trimming were inferred from the DNA. The table lists about 280,000 clones, around 90% of them singletons. The cohort comprised adults aged 18 to 89 years residing in 24 US areas. The germline V gene encodes CDR1 DFQATT and CDR2 SNEGSKA (reference sequence). V lost 3 bases, J lost 7 bases, and 6 bases stayed unmatched. The CDR3 has 14 residues.

V and J are TRBV20-1 and TRBJ2-1, with 10 bases that match TRBD2. Material for sequencing was PBMCs or T cells enriched from blood (not recorded which). The source is a woman younger than 35 with acute COVID-19. CDR3 amino acids: CSASLLAGRNEQFF. CDR3 coding DNA: TGCAGTGCTAGTTTACTAGCGGGGAGGAATGAGCAGTTCTTC.